A single sample gave rise to the 11 T cell receptor beta chains below, sequenced in a study of blood T cell repertoires in COVID-19. The method was immunoSEQ multiplex PCR; TCRdb's version includes in-frame clones alone and lacks a portion of them. The repertoire holds over 450,000 clones, 75% to 90% seen once, with 0.9% in the top ten. Sequenced: peripheral blood. The receptors derive from a man younger than 35 with COVID-19, enrolled during active disease.

This clone was recorded once. V is TRBV7-9 and J is TRBJ2-2; 10 bases are shared with TRBD1. CDR1 SEHNR and CDR2 FQNEAQ come from the germline V gene (reference sequence). The CDR3 has 17 residues. V lost 2 bases to trimming and J lost 3 bases; unmatched junction nucleotides: 6. CDR3 in amino acids: CASSLPRGTGDTGELFF. In DNA form, the CDR3 reads TGTGCCAGCAGCTTACCACGCGGGACAGGGGACACCGGGGAGCTGTTTTTT.

The chain combines TRBV18 with TRBJ1-4; perhaps TRBD1 as D (5 bases). The CDR3 covers 14 residues. The germline V gene has CDR1 KGHSH and CDR2 LQKENI. The V gene lost 3 bases and the J gene lost 8 bases, with 13 bases spanning the gap. The CDR3 loop reads CASSPGRMIEKLFF. CDR3 nucleotides: TGTGCCAGCTCACCGGGGCGGATGATCGAAAAACTGTTTTTT.

The chain recombines TRBV13 with TRBJ2-5; D possibly corresponds to TRBD2 (5 bases). Germline values: CDR1 PRHDT, CDR2 FYEKMQ (reference sequence). The V and J ends lost 6 bases and 7 bases respectively, with 15 bases between them. The CDR3 has 13 residues. The CDR3 bases are TGTGCCAGCAGTCGGACTGGCGCGGGGACCCAGTACTTC. Residues: CASSRTGAGTQYF.

The sample holds a few counts of this clone. The rearrangement joins TRBV4-1 to TRBJ1-5, with 7 bases that match TRBD1. The CDR3 is 15 residues long. With 4 bases clipped from V and 5 bases from J, the junction kept 8 bases outside the gene matches. Germline loops: CDR1 MGHRA, CDR2 YSYEKL. The DNA of the CDR3 is TGCGCCAGCAGCCCGACGGGACAGTCGGATCAGCCCCAGCATTTT. Amino acid sequence: CASSPTGQSDQPQHF.

The J gene is TRBJ1-1, the V gene TRBV7-9; D remains ambiguous. CDR3 length: 13 amino acids. V dropped 1 base and J dropped 8 bases, with 11 bases sitting between them. In germline, CDR1 is SEHNR, CDR2 FQNEAQ (reference sequence). CDR3 in DNA: TGTGCCAGCAGCTTAGGAGCGGGTGGAGAAGCTTTCTTT. It encodes CASSLGAGGEAFF.

This clone was recorded once. The V and J genes are TRBV11-3 and TRBJ1-1; perhaps TRBD1 as D (6 bases). V lost 0 bases to trimming and J lost 1 base, with 6 bases between them. The CDR3 loop spans 14 amino acids. The germline V gene encodes CDR1 SGHNT and CDR2 YENEEA. The DNA for the CDR3 is TGTGCCAGCAGCTTAGAGGACAGGAACACTGAAGCTTTCTTT. It codes for CASSLEDRNTEAFF.

The chain uses TRBV11-2 and TRBJ1-1; D gene uncertain. Germline CDR1 reads SGHAT; CDR2 reads FQNNGV. V gave up 8 bases and J gave up 2 bases, with 18 bases separating them. There are 15 residues in the CDR3. CDR3 DNA sequence: TGTGCCAGCCTGAGAACCGAGAATCTTAACACTGAAGCTTTCTTT. It encodes CASLRTENLNTEAFF.

This chain connects TRBV19 to TRBJ2-3; tentatively, D is TRBD2 (5 bases). Germline assignment: CDR1 LNHDA and CDR2 SQIVND (reference sequence). V was pared by 1 base and J by 6 bases, with 5 bases between. This CDR3 is 12 amino acids long. CDR3 protein: CASSIGGDTQYF. CDR3 sequence (DNA): TGTGCCAGTAGTATAGGAGGGGATACGCAGTATTTT.

The rearrangement uses TRBV7-3 and TRBJ2-3; D possibly corresponds to TRBD2 (6 bases). V lost 0 bases to trimming and J lost 1 base, with 14 bases between them. The CDR3 extends over 17 amino acids. Germline assignment: CDR1 SGHTA and CDR2 FQGTGA. CDR3 in DNA: TGTGCCAGCAGCTTAACGGCCGGGGGAGTAGGCACAGATACGCAGTATTTT. Its translation is CASSLTAGGVGTDTQYF.

This clone was seen a few times. V usage is TRBV5-1 and J usage is TRBJ2-3; D unclear. The germline V gene encodes CDR1 SGHRS and CDR2 YFSETQ. Trimming shortened V by 0 bases and J by 4 bases, and 9 bases separated the two germline ends. The CDR3 length is 14 residues. The CDR3 nucleotides read TGCGCCAGCAGCTTGGAAACACAGCCAGATACGCAGTATTTT. Its protein product is CASSLETQPDTQYF. Full variable domain (missing parts from reference TRBV5-1 and TRBJ2-3): KAGVTQTPRYLIKTRGQQVTLSCSPISGHRSVSWYQQTPGQGLQFLFEYFSETQRNKGNFPGRFSGRQFSNSRSEMNVSTLELGDSALYLCASSLETQPDTQYFGPGTRLTVL.

The table lists this clone with a count of one. The V gene is TRBV20-1, the J gene TRBJ2-1; no firm D call. Trimming left V 3 bases short and J 4 bases short, with 7 bases between. This CDR3 is built from 12 residues. Germline assignment: CDR1 DFQATT and CDR2 SNEGSKA (reference sequence). The CDR3: CSASEAYNEQFF. Written as DNA, the CDR3 is TGCAGTGCTAGTGAGGCATACAATGAGCAGTTCTTC.